This T cell receptor (beta chain) comes out of a study of T cells in Graves' hyperthyroidism and ophthalmopathy. The PBMCs were taken from under 12 ml of fresh peripheral blood. This CDR3 is 15 amino acids long. V shed 7 bases and J 7 bases; nucleotides not matched to a gene: 10. The germline gives CDR1 LNHDA, CDR2 SQIVND (reference sequence). The source material, RNA transcripts, was used to amplify TCR beta CDR3 regions. HTBI primers were employed in a first-round RT-PCR of the TCR CDR3. MiXCR was run by TCRdb on the multiplex PCR reads, yielding one entry per CDR3 protein. The profile covers some 350,000 distinct CDR3 sequences, with roughly 13% appearing a single time and around 32% taken by the ten largest.

This TCR was sampled from a middle-aged woman with Graves' ophthalmopathy. The chain carries TRBV19 and TRBJ2-1, with TRBD1 identical over 10 bases. Sequenced input: blood. The CDR3 sequence: CASTPRDRGGNEQFF. The CDR3 region has the DNA TGTGCCAGTACCCCCCGGGACAGGGGAGGGAATGAGCAGTTCTTC.